The next 19 T cell receptor beta chains were all read from a single sample in a study of T cell changes during pregnancy in multiple sclerosis. The assay was immunoSEQ multiplex PCR, and TCRdb's table has in-frame clones only and misses some. The data show 55,000 to 80,000 clones, roughly nine tenths seen once. Material: peripheral blood, obtained after pregnancy. These receptors all stem from a female donor in good health, enrolled as a control in a pregnancy study.

The rearrangement uses TRBV11-3 and TRBJ2-1; D is possibly TRBD1 (6 bases). V was shortened by 0 bases and J by 9 bases, with 9 bases between the two germline ends. The length of the CDR3 is 13 residues. The germline CDR1 and CDR2 sequences are SGHNT and YENEEA. The CDR3 DNA follows: TGTGCCAGCAGCTTAGATCGAGGGGGTGAGCAGTTCTTC. This encodes CASSLDRGGEQFF. Complete variable domain (other parts from reference TRBV11-3 and TRBJ2-1): EAGVVQSPRYKIIEKKQPVAFWCNPISGHNTLYWYLQNLGQGPELLIRYENEEAVDDSQLPKDRFSAERLKGVDSTLKIQPAELGDSAVYLCASSLDRGGEQFFGPGTRLTVL.

V gene TRBV30 combines with J gene TRBJ1-2; D may be TRBD1 (6 bases). Trimming stripped 1 base from V and 7 bases from J, with 10 bases between. The germline gives CDR1 GTSNPN, CDR2 SVGIG (reference sequence). This CDR3 region has 12 residues. CDR3 amino acids: CAWSGTAAGYTF. The CDR3, as DNA: TGTGCCTGGAGTGGGACAGCGGCTGGCTACACCTTC.

This clone was seen just once. The V gene is TRBV2, the J gene TRBJ1-2; TRBD1 is a possible D gene (6 bases). V dropped 6 bases and J dropped 0 bases, with 11 bases sitting between them. Germline values: CDR1 SNHLY, CDR2 FYNNEI. This CDR3 spans 14 amino acids. CDR3 DNA: TGTGCCAGCAGGGGGGACATCTCTAACTATGGCTACACCTTC. Translating gives CASRGDISNYGYTF.

V is TRBV27 and J is TRBJ2-7; 7 nucleotides align to TRBD2. Trimming cost V 2 bases and J 4 bases; bases outside gene matches: 2. This CDR3 is 13 amino acids long. Germline-derived CDR1 and CDR2 are MNHEY and SMNVEV (reference sequence). The CDR3 DNA reads as TGTGCCAGCAGTTTAAGGGAGGGGTACGAGCAGTACTTC. Residues: CASSLREGYEQYF.

This chain joins TRBV2 and TRBJ2-5, with D maybe TRBD2 (6 bases). Per the germline V gene, CDR1 is SNHLY and CDR2 is FYNNEI. The CDR3 is made up of 13 amino acids. V was shortened by 4 bases and J by 6 bases, with 12 bases between the two germline ends. CDR3 region: CASSVGGVQTQYF. CDR3 DNA: TGTGCCAGCAGTGTCGGGGGTGTACAGACCCAGTACTTC. Drawing the rest from reference TRBV2 and TRBJ2-5, the complete variable domain is EPEVTQTPSHQVTQMGQEVILRCVPISNHLYFYWYRQILGQKVEFLVSFYNNEISEKSEIFDDQFSVERPDGSNFTLKIRSTKLEDSAMYFCASSVGGVQTQYFGPGTRLLVL.

The V and J genes are TRBV5-6 and TRBJ1-2; D gene unclear. The CDR3 covers 15 residues. CDR1 and CDR2 (germline): SGHDT, YYEEEE. V lost 4 bases, J lost 5 bases, and 18 bases lay in between. The CDR3: CASSPYRSGGYGYTF. The CDR3 DNA reads TGTGCCAGCAGCCCATACCGCTCAGGCGGGTATGGCTACACCTTC.

A single count supports this clone. The chain joins TRBV7-9 to TRBJ1-3; D gene unclear. V dropped 1 base and J dropped 0 bases, with 19 bases sitting between them. This CDR3 spans 19 amino acids. In germline, CDR1 is SEHNR, CDR2 FQNEAQ (reference sequence). CDR3 residues: CASSLGGSGGRFSGNTIYF. In DNA form, the CDR3 reads TGTGCCAGCAGCTTAGGAGGCTCAGGAGGGAGATTCTCTGGAAACACCATATATTTT.

The rearrangement links TRBV5-4 to TRBJ2-7; 7 bases line up with TRBD2. In germline, CDR1 is SGHNT, CDR2 YYREEE (reference sequence). This CDR3 has 15 amino acids. The J segment lost 6 bases and the V segment lost 5 bases, leaving 14 bases of the junction unmatched. CDR3: CASSDDRTSHPEQYF. The DNA of the CDR3 is TGTGCCAGCAGTGACGATCGGACTAGTCATCCCGAGCAGTACTTC.

The rearrangement links TRBV19 to TRBJ1-1; D is unresolved. Trimming pared 8 bases from V and 0 bases from J, leaving 28 bases between. Germline loops: CDR1 LNHDA, CDR2 SQIVND (reference sequence). The CDR3 consists of 19 residues. The CDR3 DNA reads as TGTGCCAGTCGGCCCCAACGGGGTCTGCAGCCAGACATGAACACTGAAGCTTTCTTT. It yields the protein CASRPQRGLQPDMNTEAFF.

The chain couples TRBV19 to TRBJ2-1, with TRBD1 matching over 9 bases. Germline V lookup: CDR1 LNHDA, CDR2 SQIVND (reference sequence). V dropped 5 bases and J dropped 6; count of bases not matched to a gene: 8. There are 15 residues in the CDR3. For the CDR3, the DNA is TGTGCCAGTAGTGCCCCGGGACAGGGAGGCAATGAGCAGTTCTTC. As protein: CASSAPGQGGNEQFF.

The CDR3 loop reads CAITSGTDTQYF. DNA for the CDR3: TGTGCCATCACTAGCGGCACAGATACGCAGTATTTT. J is TRBJ2-3 and V is TRBV10-3; weak D call: TRBD2 (6 bases). The CDR3 covers 12 residues. CDR1 and CDR2 (germline): ENHRY, SYGVKD. The germline V and J ends were trimmed by 7 bases and 1 base, with 6 bases remaining between them.

The rearrangement joins TRBV6-4 to TRBJ2-1, with TRBD1 matching over 9 bases. V lost 6 bases to trimming and J lost 7 bases; unmatched junction nucleotides: 4. Germline assignment: CDR1 MRHNA and CDR2 SNTAGT. This CDR3 spans 13 amino acids. In nucleotides, the CDR3 is TGTGCCAGCAGAGGACAGGGGAGGAATGAGCAGTTCTTC. Its translation: CASRGQGRNEQFF.

This chain links TRBV29-1 with TRBJ1-2; D not certain. Trimming pared 8 bases from V and 3 bases from J, leaving 13 bases between. In germline, CDR1 is SQVTM, CDR2 ANQGSEA. CDR3 length: 12 residues. The CDR3 nucleotides are TGCAGCTCTAAACCGGGATACTATGGCTACACCTTC. Amino acid sequence: CSSKPGYYGYTF.

The J gene is TRBJ1-2, the V gene TRBV27, with D perhaps matching TRBD1 (6 bases). The germline V gene encodes CDR1 MNHEY and CDR2 SMNVEV (reference sequence). V was clipped by 6 bases and J by 6 bases, with 17 bases between them. The CDR3 covers 14 residues. The CDR3 DNA reads as TGTGCCAGCAGCCGGGGGGGGCGCATGGATGGCTACACCTTC. This gives the protein CASSRGGRMDGYTF.

This clone turned up a few times. The chain recombines TRBV30 with TRBJ1-6; a weak D match, TRBD1 (6 bases). The CDR3 extends over 14 amino acids. Germline loops: CDR1 GTSNPN, CDR2 SVGIG (reference sequence). V lost 6 bases and J lost 11, with 20 bases in between. CDR3 amino acids: CACLPKGGRAPLHF. DNA of the CDR3: TGTGCCTGCCTCCCAAAAGGGGGAAGGGCACCCCTCCACTTT.

The chain has TRBV6-5 and TRBJ1-6; D not resolved. This CDR3 spans 13 amino acids. V was shortened by 2 bases and J by 6 bases, with 5 bases between the two germline ends. Germline-derived CDR1 and CDR2 are MNHEY and SVGAGI. CDR3 loop: CASSYAGNSPLHF. Written as DNA, the CDR3 is TGTGCCAGCAGTTACGCGGGTAATTCACCCCTCCACTTT.

The chain is built from TRBV12-5 and TRBJ1-2; 7 bases fit TRBD1. Germline assignment: CDR1 LGHNT and CDR2 FRNRAP. The CDR3 length is 13 residues. V lost 7 bases, J lost 2 bases, and 4 bases stayed unmatched. The CDR3 spells CASVGTVNYGYTF. The DNA for the CDR3 is TGTGCTAGTGTGGGGACAGTCAACTATGGCTACACCTTC.

The J gene is TRBJ1-1, the V gene TRBV5-4, with D perhaps matching TRBD1 (5 bases). Per the germline V gene, CDR1 is SGHNT and CDR2 is YYREEE (reference sequence). The CDR3 is made up of 12 amino acids. Trimming shortened V by 4 bases and J by 4 bases, and 8 bases separated the two germline ends. The CDR3 nucleotides read TGTGCCAGCAGCCCCGGGGGCACTGAAGCTTTCTTT. Its translation: CASSPGGTEAFF.

The V gene is TRBV18, the J gene TRBJ1-1; 8 bases agree with TRBD1. The junction had 9 bases not matched to a gene; V was cut back by 3 bases and J by 6 bases. The CDR3 runs to 15 residues. Germline lookup yields CDR1 KGHSH and CDR2 LQKENI. The CDR3 bases are TGTGCCAGCTCACCGAGAACAGGGGGAGAAGCTGAAGCTTTCTTT. This sequence encodes CASSPRTGGEAEAFF.